This TCR beta chain was profiled in a study of T cell responses to AZD1222 COVID-19 vaccine. Study findings and constraints: Regions 160-218 and 743-854 dominated among vaccine-associated CD4 TCRs spanning spike. Following two doses of AZD1222, Spike-specific TCR breadth and depth rose. Repertoires were sampled only after the peak T cell response.

This table comes from immunoSEQ multiplex PCR, and its TCRdb copy is limited to in-frame clones, with some not included. The sample yields 40,000 to 55,000 clones, 90% seen once. With 3 bases removed from V and 5 bases from J, the gap between germline ends came to 8 bases. The CDR3 totals 12 residues. Looked up from germline, CDR1 is LGHDT and CDR2 is YNNKEL (reference sequence). Details on this clone: What it binds is not known.

The TCR was taken from an adult who received the AZD1222 COVID-19 vaccine. The chain links TRBV3-1 (or the pseudogene TRBV3-2) to TRBJ2-7; no definite D call. The sequenced sample was peripheral blood, obtained 28 days after the second AZD1222 dose. CDR3 coding DNA: TGTGCCAGCAGCCAGATAGGAAACGAGCAGTACTTC. Protein: CASSQIGNEQYF.